Sequencing of this T cell receptor beta chain was carried out in a study of T cell responses to AZD1222 COVID-19 vaccine. General study results and limits: Baseline seropositivity occurred in only a handful of AZD1222 recipients. Repertoires were collected only later (after the peak T cell response had occurred). Reportedly, nearly half the spike-specific TCRs target unmutated variant regions.

This table comes from immunoSEQ multiplex PCR, and its TCRdb copy is limited to in-frame clones, with some not included. The data contain 80,000 or so clones, about 89% of them singletons. The CDR3 sequence is 15 residues long. Trimming at V came to 5 bases and at J to 5 bases, leaving 5 bases not matched to a gene. Germline V gene lookup returns CDR1 LGHDT and CDR2 YNNKEL (reference sequence). Concerning this clone: The antigen is unknown.

The origin of this receptor is an adult in good health. The chain joins TRBV3-1 (or the pseudogene TRBV3-2) to TRBJ2-1, with 11 bases matching TRBD2. The sample in question was peripheral blood, obtained on day 0 of MenACWY control vaccination. This chain's CDR3 is CASSDGTSGNNEQFF. CDR3 sequence (DNA): TGTGCCAGCAGCGACGGGACTAGCGGTAACAATGAGCAGTTCTTC.